This T cell receptor (beta chain) comes out of a study of blood T cell repertoires in COVID-19. About the study: Acute and convalescent COVID-19 samples came from the United States, Italy and Spain. PBMCs, B-cell-depleted T cells, or T cells provided the cDNA or gDNA that made up the material.

Original methodology: Cell counts per sample came from amplifying reference gene primers. Clones were sequenced by immunoSEQ multiplex PCR, and TCRdb holds only the in-frame ones, with some missing. The V and J calls and clone size were taken over from that table, and D and trimming were inferred from the DNA. The table has 200,000 to 250,000 clones, roughly 85% seen once. The V and J ends lost 5 bases and 5 bases, in that order; junction bases with no gene match: 4. Germline-derived CDR1 and CDR2 are SGHTA and FQGTGA. This CDR3 has 14 residues. This sequence joins TRBV7-3 and TRBJ2-3, with 10 bases identical to TRBD2. This receptor was taken from a man between 18 and 29 years old with active or convalescent COVID-19. The sequencing sample was made of peripheral blood. The CDR3 sequence: CASSLSGRGDTQYF. CDR3 sequence (DNA): TGTGCCAGCAGCCTCAGCGGGAGGGGAGATACGCAGTATTTT.